This T cell receptor (beta chain) stems from a study of early T cells in non-severe SARS-CoV-2 infection. TCRdb used MiXCR to reprocess the 5' RACE reads, holding one entry per CDR3 protein. The sample shows fewer than 100,000 distinct CDR3 sequences, about 17% of them seen only once. Trimming cost V 4 bases and J 4 bases, with 10 bases left between them. This CDR3 is 13 amino acids long. Germline V lookup: CDR1 MDHEN, CDR2 SYDVKM. The sequence derives from an adult who was a healthcare worker with PCR-confirmed SARS-CoV-2 infection or an uninfected control (not recorded which). Sequences were obtained from whole blood. V and J are TRBV28 and TRBJ1-2; no definite D call. CDR3 loop: CASSSHKSYGYTF. The CDR3 nucleotides are TGTGCCAGCAGTTCCCACAAATCCTATGGCTACACCTTC.